Included here is one T cell receptor beta chain sequence, with context. Its antigen has not been determined. No clone much larger than this one lies a single base away; base qualities are absent. The time point label, as the study defines it: before neoadjuvant nivolumab. None of the patients had received prior systemic or radiation treatment, and all were newly diagnosed with stage II-IVA oral cavity squamous cell carcinoma. The cohort was composed of patients with HPV-negative, locally advanced oral cavity squamous cell carcinoma. No culture maintenance or expansion was done, as the peripheral blood mononuclear cells went straight to analysis. Samples were obtained from a longitudinal correlative study of a single-arm phase II trial of neoadjuvant nivolumab in oral cavity squamous cell carcinoma. Subject-matched pre- and post-treatment PBMCs and tumors from three responders and three non-responders were subjected to genomic DNA-based TCRbeta sequencing. Peripheral blood mononuclear cells were collected before nivolumab treatment and were collected again after treatment, at the time of surgery. Genomic DNA was isolated from PBMCs using the Maxwell RSC DNA from Cells kit.

PBMC libraries used mostly about 480 ng of input genomic DNA for deep sequencing, with six replicates per sample. Following the manufacturer's instructions, the team built TCRbeta libraries using the immunoSEQ hsTCRbeta kit. The completed libraries were mixed into a single pool at 3 nM, then sequenced with an Illumina NovaSeq 6000 S4 flow cell. The published analysis was carried out like this. The immunoSEQ Analyzer was used for raw data preprocessing and quality control. The analysis was restricted to productive rearrangements, with each unique CDR3 amino acid sequence defining a clonotype. Repertoire clonality was estimated as the Gini-Simpson index, which was calculated using the R package tcR. Student's t test was used to compare Gini indices, while Pearson correlation assessed associations with tumor size change. What TCRdb holds here is the immuneACCESS table cut down to in-frame rearrangements. Part of the clones is not present; checked against another copy, under half of the missing clones reflect an unresolved V gene, and the others are unexplained. The D gene and trimming were derived from the DNA, and the V and J assignments and clone size from that table. This sample comprises over 12,000 clones, roughly 70% of them detected only once. The top ten constitute 2.5% to 3.5% of the sample.

This record comes from a study of neoadjuvant anti-PD-1 for oral cavity cancer (dated by TCRdb to 2020 to 2022). Background for the entire study: Patients mostly received three to four biweekly doses of nivolumab at 3 mg/kg before curative-intent surgical resection. Responders were defined as patients with complete response, partial response or stable disease by RECIST 1.1; non-responders were defined as patients with progression. A roughly 33% response rate was observed in the parent correlative cohort, in which more than ten patients were included. Patients without progression received a fourth nivolumab dose around day 43 and underwent definitive surgical resection on days 50-56.

Results the study describes overall, beyond this receptor: TCR analyses included only three patients per response group, and the authors called for larger cohorts for validation. After neoadjuvant nivolumab, non-responders showed significantly higher T cell clonality (Gini index) in PBMCs than responders did. Higher pretreatment blood Treg/Th17 ratios correlated with both higher pretreatment blood TCRbeta clonality and lower post-treatment tumor TCRbeta clonality.

V is shortened by 3 bases, J by 5 bases, and the region joining them spans 14 bases. Per the germline V gene, KGHSH is the CDR1 and LQKENI is the CDR2. The CDR3 contains 14 residues, cysteine and phenylalanine counted. Just the 42-base CDR3 DNA is kept, in frame starting at base 1. The sequence derives from a person aged 35-80 years with oral cavity squamous cell carcinoma. The rearrangement joined TRBV18 to TRBJ2-7; the D region is possibly TRBD1 or TRBD2, each matching across 5 bases. The starting material was PBMCs, obtained before nivolumab (anti-PD-1) treatment. CDR3 loop: CASSPSGTTHEQYF. The base sequence is TGTGCCAGCTCACCTTCCGGGACGACCCACGAGCAGTACTTC. Supplemented by the reference TRBV18 and TRBJ2-7 proteins around the CDR3, the complete variable domain is NAGVMQNPRHLVRRRGQEARLRCSPMKGHSHVYWYRQLPEEGLKFMVYLQKENIIDESGMPKERFSAEFPKEGPSILRIQQVVRGDSAAYFCASSPSGTTHEQYFGPGTRLTVT.